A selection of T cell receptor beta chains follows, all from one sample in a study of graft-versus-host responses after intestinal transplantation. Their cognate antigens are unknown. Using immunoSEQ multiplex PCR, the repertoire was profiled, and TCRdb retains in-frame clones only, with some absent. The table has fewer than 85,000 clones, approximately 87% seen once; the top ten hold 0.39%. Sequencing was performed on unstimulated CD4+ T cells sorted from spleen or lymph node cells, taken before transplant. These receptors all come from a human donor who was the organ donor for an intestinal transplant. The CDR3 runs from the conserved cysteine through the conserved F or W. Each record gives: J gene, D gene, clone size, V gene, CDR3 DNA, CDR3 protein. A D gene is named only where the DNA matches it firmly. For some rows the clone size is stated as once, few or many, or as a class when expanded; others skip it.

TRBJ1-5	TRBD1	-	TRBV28	TGTGCCAGCAGGCGGGGTGGGACAGTCAATCAGCCCCAGCATTTT	CASRRGGTVNQPQHF
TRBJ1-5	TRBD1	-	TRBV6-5	TGTGCCAGCAGGGACAGGGGGCGACCCCAGCATTTT	CASRDRGRPQHF
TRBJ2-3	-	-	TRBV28	TGTGCCAGCAGAGACTTAACAGATACGCAGTATTTT	CASRDLTDTQYF
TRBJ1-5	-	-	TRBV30	TGTGCCTGGAGCCTTGCGGGGGCGGGAAATCAGCCCCAGCATTTT	CAWSLAGAGNQPQHF
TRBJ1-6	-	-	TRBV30	TGTGCCTGGAGTGTAGACCTTCCAGGGACAAATTCACCCCTCCACTTT	CAWSVDLPGTNSPLHF
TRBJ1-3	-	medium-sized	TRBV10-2	TGCGCCAGCAGTGAGGAGGGAATCTCTGGAAACACCATATATTTT	CASSEEGISGNTIYF
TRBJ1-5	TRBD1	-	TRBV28	TGTGCCGGTGGCCTTGCCCGGACAGGGTTCCACCAGCCCCAGCATTTT	CAGGLARTGFHQPQHF
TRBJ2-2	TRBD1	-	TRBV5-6	TGTGCCAGCAGCTTATTAGGGACAGGGAAAACCGGGGAGCTGTTTTTT	CASSLLGTGKTGELFF
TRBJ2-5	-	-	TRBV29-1	TGCAGCGTTGTTCCGTACCAAGAGACCCAGTACTTC	CSVVPYQETQYF
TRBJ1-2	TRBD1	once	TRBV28	TGTGCCAGCATCAGAGACAGGGTCGACTATGGCTACACCTTC	CASIRDRVDYGYTF
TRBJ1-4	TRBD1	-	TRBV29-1	TGCAGCGGGGGGACAGCGACTAATGAAAAACTGTTTTTT	CSGGTATNEKLFF
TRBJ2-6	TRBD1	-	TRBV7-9	TGTGCCAGCAGCTTAGTAACAGGGGACGGGGCCAACGTCCTGACTTTC	CASSLVTGDGANVLTF
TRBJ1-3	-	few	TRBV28	TGTGCCAGCAGCAACCTCAGGGTCCTGGGAGGAAACACCATATATTTT	CASSNLRVLGGNTIYF
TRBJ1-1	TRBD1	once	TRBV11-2	TGTGCCAGCAGCTCTCCGACAGGGGGCCGAACTGAAGCTTTCTTT	CASSSPTGGRTEAFF
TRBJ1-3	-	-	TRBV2	TGTGCCAGCAGTTTCGACAGGAGCGGTGGAAACACCATATATTTT	CASSFDRSGGNTIYF
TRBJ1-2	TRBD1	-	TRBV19	TGTGCCAGTCAATGGCCGGGACAGGGATCCTATGGCTACACCTTC	CASQWPGQGSYGYTF
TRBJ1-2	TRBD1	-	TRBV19	TGTGCCAGTAGTATAGCCGCGGACAGGTCGACGGGCTACACCTTC	CASSIAADRSTGYTF
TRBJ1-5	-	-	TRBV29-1	TGCAGCGTTGTATCGGAGGCAGATCAGCCCCAGCATTTT	CSVVSEADQPQHF
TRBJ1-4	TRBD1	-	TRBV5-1	TGCGCCAGCAGCTTGGTTGGGACAGCTAATGAAAAACTGTTTTTT	CASSLVGTANEKLFF
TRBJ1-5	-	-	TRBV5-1	TGCGCCAGCAGCCCCGGGGAGGGACGGGGACGCCAGCATTTT	CASSPGEGRGRQHF
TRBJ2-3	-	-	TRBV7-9	TGTGCCAGCAGCTTAGGAGGTACTAGCACAGATACGCAGTATTTT	CASSLGGTSTDTQYF
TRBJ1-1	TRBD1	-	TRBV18	TGTGCCAGCTCACCGGGACAGGGGGCGCAGAACACTGAAGCTTTCTTT	CASSPGQGAQNTEAFF
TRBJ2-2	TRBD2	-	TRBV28	TGTGCCAGCAGTTCGCGGGGGGGCGGAACCGGGGAGCTGTTTTTT	CASSSRGGGTGELFF
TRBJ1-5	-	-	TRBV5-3	TGTGCCAGAAGCTTAGTGTTCAGAGACCCCGAGGGCAATCAGCCCCAGCATTTT	CARSLVFRDPEGNQPQHF
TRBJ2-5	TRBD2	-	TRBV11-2	TGTGCCAGCAGCTTATCTAGCGGGCAAGAGACCCAGTACTTC	CASSLSSGQETQYF
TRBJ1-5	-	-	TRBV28	TGTGCCAGCAGTTTACTTGGCAATCAGCCCCAGCATTTT	CASSLLGNQPQHF
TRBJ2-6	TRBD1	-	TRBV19	TGTGCCAGCAGTCAGGGACAGGCAAGCTCTGGGGCCAACGTCCTGACTTTC	CASSQGQASSGANVLTF
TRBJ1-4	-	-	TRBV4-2	TGTGCCAGCAGCCAAGATTCCAGGTCGAATGAAAAACTGTTTTTT	CASSQDSRSNEKLFF
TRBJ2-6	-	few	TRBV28	TGTGCCAGCAGTTTCGGAGCGGGTGGGGCCAACGTCCTGACTTTC	CASSFGAGGANVLTF
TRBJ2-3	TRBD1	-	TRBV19	TGTGCCAGTAGCCGGGACAGGGGAGATACGCAGTATTTT	CASSRDRGDTQYF
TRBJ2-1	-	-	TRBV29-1	TGCAGCGTTACGACTAGAAAGAGCAATGAGCAGTTCTTC	CSVTTRKSNEQFF
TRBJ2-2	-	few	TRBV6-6	TGTGCCAGCAGGGCAGGGACGAACACCGGGGAGCTGTTTTTT	CASRAGTNTGELFF
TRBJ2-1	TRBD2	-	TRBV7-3	TGTGCCAGCAGCCAAGGTGCCCTAGCGGGTGATGAGCAGTTCTTC	CASSQGALAGDEQFF
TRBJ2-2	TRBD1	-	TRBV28	TGTGCCAGCAGTTTACCCGTGGGACAGGGGAAAGGGGAGCTGTTTTTT	CASSLPVGQGKGELFF
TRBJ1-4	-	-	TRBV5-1	TGCGCCAGCAGCTTGGAACAGGGTGGGCTGTTTTTT	CASSLEQGGLFF
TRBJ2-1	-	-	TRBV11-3	TGTGCCAGCAGCTCAGACAGTGCTCCGTACAATGAGCAGTTCTTC	CASSSDSAPYNEQFF
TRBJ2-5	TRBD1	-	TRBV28	TGTGCCAGCAGTTTAAGAAAGGGGACAGGGCAAGAGACCCAGTACTTC	CASSLRKGTGQETQYF
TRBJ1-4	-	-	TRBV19	TGTGCCAGTAGTACCACTTCAGGGGTGGAAAAACTGTTTTTT	CASSTTSGVEKLFF
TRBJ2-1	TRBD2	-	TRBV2	TGTGCCAGCGCCGGGACTAGGGACAATGAGCAGTTCTTC	CASAGTRDNEQFF
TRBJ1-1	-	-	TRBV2	TGTGCCAGCACCGTGACAGTGAACACTGAAGCTTTCTTT	CASTVTVNTEAFF
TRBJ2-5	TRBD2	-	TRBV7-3	TGTGCCAGCAGCCCCATGCGGGGGGCACAAGAGACCCAGTACTTC	CASSPMRGAQETQYF